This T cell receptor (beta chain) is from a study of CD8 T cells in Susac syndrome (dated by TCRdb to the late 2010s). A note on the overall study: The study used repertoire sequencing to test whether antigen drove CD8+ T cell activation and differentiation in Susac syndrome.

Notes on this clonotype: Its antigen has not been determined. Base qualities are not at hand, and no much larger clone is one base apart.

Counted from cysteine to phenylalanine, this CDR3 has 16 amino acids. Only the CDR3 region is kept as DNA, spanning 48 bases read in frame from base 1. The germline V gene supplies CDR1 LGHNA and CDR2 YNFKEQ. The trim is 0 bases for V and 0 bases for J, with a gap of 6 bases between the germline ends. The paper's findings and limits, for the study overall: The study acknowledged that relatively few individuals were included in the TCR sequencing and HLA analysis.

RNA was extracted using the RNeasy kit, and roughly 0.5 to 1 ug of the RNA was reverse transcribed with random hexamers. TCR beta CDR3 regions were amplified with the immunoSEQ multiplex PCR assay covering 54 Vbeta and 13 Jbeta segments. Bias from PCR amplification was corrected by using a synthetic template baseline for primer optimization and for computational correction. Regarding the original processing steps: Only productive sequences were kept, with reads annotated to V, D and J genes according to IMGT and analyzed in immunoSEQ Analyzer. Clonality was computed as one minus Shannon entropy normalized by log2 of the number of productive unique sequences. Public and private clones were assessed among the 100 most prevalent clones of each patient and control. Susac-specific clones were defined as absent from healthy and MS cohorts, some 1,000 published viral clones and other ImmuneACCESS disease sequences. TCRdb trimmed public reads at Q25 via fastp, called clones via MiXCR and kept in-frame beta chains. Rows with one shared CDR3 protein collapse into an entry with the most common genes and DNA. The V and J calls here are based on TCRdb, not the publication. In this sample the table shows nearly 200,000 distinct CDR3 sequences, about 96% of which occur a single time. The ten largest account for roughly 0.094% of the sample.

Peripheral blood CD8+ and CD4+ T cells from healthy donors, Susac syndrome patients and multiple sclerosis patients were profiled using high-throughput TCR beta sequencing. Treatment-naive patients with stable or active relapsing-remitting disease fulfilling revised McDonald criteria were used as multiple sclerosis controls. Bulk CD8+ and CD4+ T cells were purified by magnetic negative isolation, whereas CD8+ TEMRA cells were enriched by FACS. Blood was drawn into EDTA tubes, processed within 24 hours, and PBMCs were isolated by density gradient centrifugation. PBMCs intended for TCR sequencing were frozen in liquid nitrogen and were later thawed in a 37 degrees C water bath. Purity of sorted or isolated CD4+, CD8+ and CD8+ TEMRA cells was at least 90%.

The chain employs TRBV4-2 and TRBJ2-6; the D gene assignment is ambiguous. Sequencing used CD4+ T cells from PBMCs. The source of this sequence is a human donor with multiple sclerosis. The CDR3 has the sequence CASSQDRDSGANVLTF. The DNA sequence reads TGTGCCAGCAGCCAAGATCGAGACTCTGGGGCCAACGTCCTGACTTTC.